The 18 T cell receptor beta chains listed next were all sequenced from one sample in a study of cytomegalovirus exposure and HLA in healthy donors listed by TCRdb under 2017. Library construction relied on the immunoSEQ multiplex PCR assay. For the multiplex PCR, a mixture combining 60 forward primers for TCR Vbeta segments and 13 reverse primers for TCR Jbeta segments was used. What TCRdb holds here is the immuneACCESS table cut down to in-frame rearrangements. Part of the clones is not present; checked against another copy, under half of the missing clones reflect an unresolved V gene, and the others are unexplained. Counted in this sample were about 140,000 clones; around 79% of them appeared once. The ten largest clonotypes hold roughly 10% of the sample. Sequenced: PBMCs. The receptors were sampled from a woman between 45 and 65 years old in good health and CMV-seropositive.

The chain recombines TRBV30 with TRBJ2-7, with TRBD2 identical over 8 bases. CDR3 size: 14 residues. J gave up 4 bases and V 6 bases, and 11 bases lay outside the gene matches. Looked up from germline, CDR1 is GTSNPN and CDR2 is SVGIG (reference sequence). CDR3 sequence reads: CACTYRGGRYEQYF. Written as DNA, the CDR3 is TGTGCCTGCACCTATCGGGGGGGCCGATACGAGCAGTACTTC.

This rearrangement joins TRBV7-2 to TRBJ2-1; D perhaps matches TRBD2 (6 bases). The CDR3 totals 16 residues. Trimming shortened V by 6 bases and J by 0 bases, and 15 bases separated the two germline ends. Germline values: CDR1 SGHTA, CDR2 FQGNSA. CDR3 nucleotide sequence: TGTGCCAGCAGTTTTAGCGGCGGAACCTCCTACAATGAGCAGTTCTTC. Its protein is CASSFSGGTSYNEQFF.

V usage is TRBV5-8 and J usage is TRBJ1-5; no clear D. The CDR3 has 14 amino acids. The V end was cut by 4 bases, the J end by 0 bases, with 8 bases between. Germline V gives CDR1 SGHTS, CDR2 YDEGEE. The CDR3 coding sequence is TGTGCCAGCAGCCCCAGGTATAGCAATCAGCCCCAGCATTTT. This sequence encodes CASSPRYSNQPQHF.

The chain has TRBV7-2 and TRBJ2-1; D is unresolved. Trimming took off 1 base at V and 5 bases at J, with 3 bases between the two ends. Germline CDR1 reads SGHTA; CDR2 reads FQGNSA. The CDR3 is 12 residues long. The CDR3 spells CASSLDNNEQFF. CDR3 coding DNA: TGTGCCAGCAGCTTAGATAACAATGAGCAGTTCTTC.

The chain couples TRBV9 to TRBJ1-2, with TRBD1 matching over 8 bases. CDR1 is SGDLS and CDR2 is YYNGEE in the germline V gene. V was pared by 1 base and J by 5 bases, with 10 bases of the junction left unmatched. This CDR3 comprises 16 residues. The CDR3 bases are TGTGCCAGCAGCGTATCCCAGGCAGGGGGCGGGTATGGCTACACCTTC. It translates to CASSVSQAGGGYGYTF. The variable domain in full, completed from reference TRBV9 and TRBJ1-2, reads DSGVTQTPKHLITATGQRVTLRCSPRSGDLSVYWYQQSLDQGLQFLIQYYNGEERAKGNILERFSAQQFPDLHSELNLSSLELGDSALYFCASSVSQAGGGYGYTFGSGTRLTVV.

The chain uses TRBV28 and TRBJ1-2; D is ambiguous. CDR3 length: 12 residues. V lost 3 bases and J 4 bases, leaving 6 bases between the germline ends. CDR1 MDHEN and CDR2 SYDVKM come from the germline V gene. The CDR3 loop is CASSLSVYGYTF. The CDR3 nucleotides are TGTGCCAGCAGTTTGTCAGTCTATGGCTACACCTTC.

Concerning this clone: Compared with germline, one end of the junction differs, possibly owing to a read error. J is TRBJ1-2 and V is TRBV5-1; D might be TRBD1 (5 bases). There are 17 residues in the CDR3. Per germline, CDR1 SGHRS and CDR2 YFSETQ. DNA for the CDR3: TGCGCCAGCAGCGGGGGGAGAAGGCCAACCGACAGCCTCTCCTCATCCTTC. The encoded protein is CASSGGRRPTDSLSSSF.

This clone appeared a single time. V is TRBV7-2 and J is TRBJ2-3, with 7 bases lining up with TRBD2. The CDR3 has 17 residues. J was trimmed by 0 bases and V by 5 bases; bases with no gene match: 11. The germline CDR1 and CDR2 sequences are SGHTA and FQGNSA. Written as DNA, the CDR3 is TGTGCCAGCAGCCATTTAGGGGCGGGAGTTAGCACAGATACGCAGTATTTT. As protein: CASSHLGAGVSTDTQYF.

The CDR3 protein is CASSLLRRVATDTQYF. The CDR3 coding sequence is TGTGCCAGCAGCTTATTGCGGCGGGTTGCCACAGATACGCAGTATTTT. The rearrangement links TRBV11-1 to TRBJ2-3; tentative D call: TRBD2 (5 bases). Germline V lookup: CDR1 SGHAT, CDR2 FQDESV (reference sequence). The V and J ends lost 2 bases and 2 bases respectively, with 14 bases between them. CDR3 length: 16 amino acids.

V and J are TRBV9 and TRBJ1-6; D gene ambiguous. Germline CDR1 reads SGDLS; CDR2 reads YYNGEE. The CDR3 is 14 residues long. The V and J ends lost 0 bases and 7 bases respectively, with 8 bases between them. The CDR3 loop reads CASSVVAENSPLHF. In nucleotides, the CDR3 is TGTGCCAGCAGCGTAGTTGCGGAGAATTCACCCCTCCACTTT.

V gene TRBV2 combines with J gene TRBJ1-2; no reliable D call. V lost 4 bases, J lost 2 bases, and 5 bases lay in between. Germline V CDR1 and CDR2: SNHLY, FYNNEI. The CDR3 totals 12 residues. The CDR3, as DNA: TGTGCCAGCAGTGGAGAGAACTATGGCTACACCTTC. This encodes CASSGENYGYTF.

This clone was detected only a few times. The rearrangement uses TRBV4-3 and TRBJ2-5; no clear D. This CDR3 has 13 residues. Germline CDR1 and CDR2: LGHNA and YSLEER. V lost 0 bases and J 2 bases, leaving 4 bases between the germline ends. The CDR3 here is CASSQDRQETQYF. The DNA of the CDR3 is TGCGCCAGCAGCCAAGACAGACAAGAGACCCAGTACTTC.

The chain employs TRBV4-2 and TRBJ2-1, with 7 positions matching TRBD2. This CDR3 has 15 residues. J was trimmed by 10 bases and V by 1 base; bases with no gene match: 10. Germline loops: CDR1 LGHNA, CDR2 YNFKEQ. The CDR3 nucleotides read TGTGCCAGCAGCCAAGTGGATAATAGCGGGTTAGAGCAGTTCTTC. It is translated as CASSQVDNSGLEQFF.

V and J are TRBV10-3 and TRBJ2-1, with D possibly TRBD2 on 6 matching bases. The CDR3 is 14 amino acids. V gave up 10 bases and J gave up 10 bases, with 23 bases separating them. Germline V CDR1 and CDR2: ENHRY, SYGVKD. The DNA of the CDR3 is TGTGCCACCTCTGGGGACTTGGCCTTAAGGGAGCAGTTCTTC. Translation gives CATSGDLALREQFF.

The gene calls are TRBV6-6 and TRBJ1-2; possible D gene TRBD1, 6 bases. Germline assignment: CDR1 MNHNY and CDR2 SVGAGI (reference sequence). V lost 2 bases to trimming and J lost 2 bases, with 9 bases between them. CDR3 length: 14 amino acids. The CDR3 sequence is CASSYTQGNYGYTF. DNA of the CDR3: TGTGCCAGCAGTTACACCCAGGGGAACTATGGCTACACCTTC.

In its sample, this clone was seen a few times. The chain links TRBV5-1 to TRBJ1-1; 7 bases are a match to TRBD1. In germline, CDR1 is SGHRS, CDR2 YFSETQ. V gave up 5 bases and J gave up 1 base; unmatched junction bases: 2. This CDR3 comprises 13 residues. The CDR3 region has the DNA TGCGCCAGCAGTTACAGGGGGAACACTGAAGCTTTCTTT. Protein sequence: CASSYRGNTEAFF.

In its sample, this clone was seen once. The rearrangement uses TRBV27 and TRBJ1-1; maybe TRBD1 (6 bases). This CDR3 region has 15 residues. Trimming removed 5 bases from V and 3 bases from J, with 16 bases in between. Germline CDR1 is MNHEY and CDR2 is SMNVEV (reference sequence). CDR3 loop: CASSPSGRGYTEAFF. The CDR3 DNA sequence: TGTGCCAGCAGTCCCTCTGGTAGGGGGTACACTGAAGCTTTCTTT.

The V call is TRBV5-1, the J call TRBJ2-5; 7 bases agree with TRBD1. V dropped 4 bases and J dropped 4; count of bases not matched to a gene: 7. The CDR3 sequence is 14 residues long. The V gene's germline CDR1 is SGHRS and CDR2 YFSETQ. CDR3 loop: CASSAGQVGETQYF. CDR3 in DNA: TGCGCCAGCAGCGCCGGACAGGTCGGAGAGACCCAGTACTTC.